Below are 5 T cell receptor beta chains sequenced from a single sample in a study of CD8 T cells in ankylosing spondylitis. TCRdb reprocessed the 5' RACE reads with MiXCR, giving one entry per CDR3 protein. The sample lists around 150,000 distinct CDR3 sequences; around 18% were seen once. The sequenced sample was blood, either unsorted or a sorted T cell fraction (not recorded which). The receptors shown here come from a male donor with ankylosing spondylitis or in good health (not recorded which).

This clonotype has only a few counts. The V gene is TRBV29-1, the J gene TRBJ2-7; possibly TRBD1 or TRBD2 for D (6 bases each). Germline CDR1 and CDR2: SQVTM and ANQGSEA. The CDR3 runs 14 residues. V lost 4 bases and J lost 6, with 19 bases in between. The CDR3 reads CSVGVGGIGREQYF. CDR3 coding DNA: TGCAGCGTTGGGGTGGGGGGCATCGGCCGCGAGCAGTACTTC.

This clonotype was seen at least ten times. This chain uses TRBV5-1 with TRBJ1-5; 7 bases match TRBD1. V gave up 4 bases and J gave up 6 bases; unmatched junction bases: 10. Germline V gene sequence: CDR1 SGHRS, CDR2 YFSETQ. The CDR3 spans 15 residues. The chain's CDR3 is CASSLLGTAAQPQHF. CDR3 bases: TGCGCCAGCAGCCTTCTTGGGACAGCAGCTCAGCCCCAGCATTTT.

This clonotype has at least ten counts. The chain has TRBV10-3 and TRBJ2-3; D uncertain. Germline V gene data show CDR1 as ENHRY and CDR2 as SYGVKD. V dropped 3 bases and J dropped 2 bases, with 3 bases sitting between them. The CDR3 has 12 residues. The CDR3 region is CAISDFTDTQYF. Here the CDR3 DNA reads TGTGCCATCAGTGATTTCACAGATACGCAGTATTTT.

This rearrangement joins TRBV4-1 to TRBJ1-1; no definite D call. This CDR3 is 15 amino acids long. The V end lost 1 base, the J end lost 1 base, and 10 bases lay between the germline ends. In germline, CDR1 is MGHRA, CDR2 YSYEKL. CDR3 DNA: TGCGCCAGCAGCCAAGGACTGACCTGGAACACTGAAGCTTTCTTT. Translating gives CASSQGLTWNTEAFF.

This clonotype came up many times. The rearrangement links TRBV28 to TRBJ1-1; weak D call: TRBD1 (5 bases). The CDR3 has 13 amino acids. Germline V gene sequence: CDR1 MDHEN, CDR2 SYDVKM. V dropped 3 bases and J dropped 5 bases, with 10 bases sitting between them. CDR3 protein: CASSFTRGTEAFF. CDR3 sequence (DNA): TGTGCCAGCAGTTTTACCCGGGGGACTGAAGCTTTCTTT.